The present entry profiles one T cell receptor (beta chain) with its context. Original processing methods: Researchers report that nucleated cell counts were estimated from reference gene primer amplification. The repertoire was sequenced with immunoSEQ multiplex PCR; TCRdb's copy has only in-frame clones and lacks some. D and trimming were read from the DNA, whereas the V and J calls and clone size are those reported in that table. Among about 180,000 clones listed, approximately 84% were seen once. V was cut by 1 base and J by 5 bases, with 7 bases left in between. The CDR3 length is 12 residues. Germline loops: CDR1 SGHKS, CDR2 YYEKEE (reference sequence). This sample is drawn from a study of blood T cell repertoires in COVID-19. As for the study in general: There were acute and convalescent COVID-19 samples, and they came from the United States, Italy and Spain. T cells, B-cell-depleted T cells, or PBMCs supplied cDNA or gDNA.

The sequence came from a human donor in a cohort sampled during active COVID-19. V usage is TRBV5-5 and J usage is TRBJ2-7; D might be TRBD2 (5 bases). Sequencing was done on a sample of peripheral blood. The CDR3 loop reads CASSLQLDEQYF. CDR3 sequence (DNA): TGTGCCAGCAGCTTGCAACTAGACGAGCAGTACTTC.